Only a few counts were recorded for the clone carrying this T cell receptor beta chain. Its antigen is as yet unknown. V was shortened by 2 bases and J by 0 bases, with 4 bases between the two germline ends. The CDR3 has 12 amino acids. Per germline, CDR1 SQVTM and CDR2 ANQGSEA. These data originate in a study of T-cell memory formation after mild COVID-19. Regarding the study as a whole: In pre-infection memory, a portion of responding clones appeared, which suggested that cross-reactive memory joined. CD4+ contracting clones were found mainly in CM and EM, and CD8+ ones in EMRA.

TCRdb independently ran MiXCR on the 5' RACE reads; one entry per CDR3 protein. The sample yields about 350,000 distinct CDR3 sequences, 20% to 25% seen once. The source is a man aged 18-30 years who had mild COVID-19 (a few samples of this study predate the infection). Cell type and time point are not known. V and J are TRBV29-1 and TRBJ1-1; D is unclear. Material for sequencing was PBMCs or a T cell subset sorted from them (not recorded which). This CDR3 is CSVEFVNTEAFF. The CDR3, as DNA: TGCAGCGTTGAATTCGTGAACACTGAAGCTTTCTTT.